Following are 28 T cell receptor beta chains from one sample sequenced in a study of blood T cells in healthy people across ages. For the second PCR, which ran for 7 to 11 cycles, a sample-barcoded 5' primer and a J-beta primer mix were used. TCRdb re-derived calls from the 5' RACE reads in MiXCR, one entry per CDR3 protein. Among more than 700,000 distinct CDR3 sequences listed, about 53% were seen once. Material for sequencing was blood. Every receptor here comes from an elderly man in good health.

This clonotype was found once. The rearrangement links TRBV20-1 to TRBJ2-7; 11 nucleotides agree with TRBD2. This CDR3 is built from 16 residues. After removal of 1 base from V and 7 bases from J, the junction contained 12 bases not matched to a gene. The germline V gene encodes CDR1 DFQATT and CDR2 SNEGSKA (reference sequence). The DNA of the CDR3 is TGCAGTGCTAGAGCCCCCGGGCTAGCGGGGGGAAATGAGCAGTACTTC. This encodes CSARAPGLAGGNEQYF.

This clonotype occurred a few times. This rearrangement joins TRBV4-1 to TRBJ2-4; D unclear. The CDR3 is 13 residues long. V lost 6 bases and J 1 base, leaving 7 bases between the germline ends. The germline gives CDR1 MGHRA, CDR2 YSYEKL. CDR3 sequence reads: CASRNWAKNIQYF. The CDR3 DNA sequence: TGCGCCAGCAGGAATTGGGCCAAAAACATTCAGTACTTC.

The table lists this clonotype with a few counts. V is TRBV6-2 or TRBV6-3 and J is TRBJ2-1; no reliable D call. Germline-derived CDR1 and CDR2 are MNHEY and SVGEGT. V lost 3 bases and J lost 8, with 8 bases in between. This CDR3 is 12 amino acids long. The CDR3 reads CASSYLTYEQFF. The DNA of the CDR3 is TGTGCCAGCAGTTATTTAACCTATGAGCAGTTCTTC.

This clonotype has at least ten counts. The rearrangement links TRBV28 to TRBJ2-5; TRBD1 is a possible D gene (5 bases). Per germline, CDR1 MDHEN and CDR2 SYDVKM. The CDR3 is 15 residues long. V dropped 6 bases and J dropped 2 bases, with 16 bases sitting between them. CDR3 bases: TGTGCCAGCAGCCTCCGACAGTTCGGGCAAGAGACCCAGTACTTC. Translated: CASSLRQFGQETQYF. The full variable domain, its missing parts supplied by reference TRBV28 and TRBJ2-5, is DVKVTQSSRYLVKRTGEKVFLECVQDMDHENMFWYRQDPGLGLRLIYFSYDVKMKEKGDIPEGYSVSREKKERFSLILESASTNQTSMYLCASSLRQFGQETQYFGPGTRLLVL.

V usage is TRBV9 and J usage is TRBJ2-7; TRBD1 matches at 9 bases. The DNA end is more similar to TRBJ2-5, so the J call may be wrong. Germline CDR1 and CDR2: SGDLS and YYNGEE. The CDR3 spans 14 residues. The CDR3 DNA follows: TGTGCCAGCAGCGACACCGGACAGGGGAAGACCCAGTACTTC. Translating gives CASSDTGQGKTQYF.

The chain joins TRBV6-1 to TRBJ1-1, with D perhaps matching TRBD1 (6 bases). V was pared by 1 base and J by 0 bases, with 9 bases between. CDR3 length equals 15 residues. Germline lookup yields CDR1 MNHNS and CDR2 SASEGT. CDR3: CASSEGTDMNTEAFF. DNA for the CDR3: TGTGCCAGCAGTGAAGGGACAGATATGAACACTGAAGCTTTCTTT.

This clonotype has only a few counts. This chain joins TRBV29-1 and TRBJ2-1; 7 bases fit TRBD2. V lost 6 bases and J lost 9; bases outside the gene matches: 2. This CDR3 region has 10 residues. Germline loops: CDR1 SQVTM, CDR2 ANQGSEA. The CDR3 DNA is TGCAGCGTGGGGAGGGGTGAGCAGTTCTTC. Protein product: CSVGRGEQFF.

This clonotype was counted a few times. The J gene is TRBJ2-4, the V gene TRBV7-9; 13 positions match TRBD2. The better agreement between TRBJ2-7 and the DNA end casts doubt on the J call. The length of the CDR3 is 14 residues. Germline CDR1 SEHNR, CDR2 FQNEAQ (reference sequence). The CDR3: CASRLGTSGTEQYF. For the CDR3, the DNA is TGTGCCAGCAGGCTAGGGACTAGCGGGACCGAGCAGTACTTC.

In nucleotides, the CDR3 is TGTGCCATCAGAGGGATGCAGGGAGATACGCAGTATTTT. This translates into CAIRGMQGDTQYF. The chain combines TRBV10-3 with TRBJ2-3, with D perhaps TRBD1 (5 bases). Germline CDR1 reads ENHRY; CDR2 reads SYGVKD. V lost 6 bases, J lost 5 bases, and 12 bases lay in between. CDR3 size: 13 residues.

V and J are TRBV5-1 and TRBJ2-1; 9 nucleotides line up with TRBD2. Germline CDR1 reads SGHRS; CDR2 reads YFSETQ. V shed 1 base, J shed 9 bases, and the junction held 5 bases outside the gene matches. CDR3 length equals 14 residues. The CDR3 DNA reads TGCGCCAGCAGCTTGTTAGCGGGAGCCGGTGAGCAGTTCTTC. It codes for CASSLLAGAGEQFF. Filled out from reference TRBV5-1 and TRBJ2-1, the complete variable domain reads KAGVTQTPRYLIKTRGQQVTLSCSPISGHRSVSWYQQTPGQGLQFLFEYFSETQRNKGNFPGRFSGRQFSNSRSEMNVSTLELGDSALYLCASSLLAGAGEQFFGPGTRLTVL.

V usage is TRBV20-1 and J usage is TRBJ2-1; D gene unclear. Germline V gives CDR1 DFQATT, CDR2 SNEGSKA (reference sequence). The CDR3 is 14 amino acids. Trimming took 4 bases from V and 4 from J, leaving 14 bases between them. This CDR3 is CSAILGRPYNEQFF. In nucleotides, the CDR3 is TGCAGTGCTATTCTGGGTAGGCCATACAATGAGCAGTTCTTC.

This clonotype turned up a few times. The chain carries TRBV13 and TRBJ2-7, with TRBD1 matching over 7 bases. J lost 3 bases, V lost 6 bases, and 8 bases had no gene match. The CDR3 runs to 14 residues. The germline V gene encodes CDR1 PRHDT and CDR2 FYEKMQ (reference sequence). CDR3 coding DNA: TGTGCCAGCAGTCTTAGGACAGGCTTCTACGAGCAGTACTTC. It yields the protein CASSLRTGFYEQYF.

There are a few counts of this clonotype. Here the CDR3 reads CASSPQTYTEAFF. The CDR3 nucleotides are TGTGCCAGCAGCCCTCAGACATACACTGAAGCTTTCTTT. The J gene is TRBJ1-1, the V gene TRBV12-3 or TRBV12-4; D ambiguous. This CDR3 is built from 13 residues. V gave up 6 bases and J gave up 3 bases, with 11 bases separating them.

This rearrangement joins TRBV12-3 or TRBV12-4 to TRBJ2-7; D might be TRBD2 (5 bases). Trimming cost V 5 bases and J 7 bases, with 9 bases left between them. The CDR3 contains 11 residues. CDR3 DNA: TGTGCCAGCAGTAATACGGGGGAGCAGTACTTC. Its protein is CASSNTGEQYF.

The chain recombines TRBV20-1 with TRBJ2-1; 7 nucleotides line up with TRBD2. The CDR3 length is 16 residues. Germline CDR1 reads DFQATT; CDR2 reads SNEGSKA (reference sequence). The V and J ends lost 0 bases and 9 bases, in that order; junction bases with no gene match: 14. The CDR3 sequence: CSARDPGGLVGGEQFF. As DNA, the CDR3 is TGCAGTGCTAGAGATCCCGGAGGACTAGTAGGAGGTGAGCAGTTCTTC.

A word on this clonotype: Relative to the germline gene, one junction end is altered; a read error may explain this. This chain connects TRBV9 to TRBJ2-1, with 15 positions matching TRBD2. Germline V gene sequence: CDR1 SGDLS, CDR2 YYNGEE. This CDR3 contains 18 residues. CDR3 in DNA: TGTACCAGCAGCGTACAGGGGACTAGCGGGAGGTTTGGCAATGAGCAGTTCTTC. Protein product: CTSSVQGTSGRFGNEQFF.

V gene TRBV5-5 combines with J gene TRBJ2-5; D is possibly TRBD1 (6 bases). The germline V and J ends were trimmed by 2 bases and 5 bases, with 13 bases remaining between them. Germline CDR1 is SGHKS and CDR2 is YYEKEE (reference sequence). The CDR3 is 14 amino acids. The CDR3 sequence is CASSFSRQEETQYF. The CDR3 DNA is TGTGCCAGCAGCTTCTCTCGACAGGAGGAGACCCAGTACTTC. Together with reference TRBV5-5 and TRBJ2-5, the CDR3 gives the full variable domain: DAGVTQSPTHLIKTRGQQVTLRCSPISGHKSVSWYQQVLGQGPQFIFQYYEKEERGRGNFPDRFSARQFPNYSSELNVNALLLGDSALYLCASSFSRQEETQYFGPGTRLLVL.

The chain couples TRBV5-1 to TRBJ2-4; D uncertain. The J call is doubtful: the DNA matches TRBJ2-7 better. The V gene's germline CDR1 is SGHRS and CDR2 YFSETQ. This CDR3 has 13 residues. The CDR3 DNA sequence: TGCGCCAGCAGCGCACGGGTGCCCTACGAGCAGTACTTC. This sequence encodes CASSARVPYEQYF.

The chain couples TRBV11-2 to TRBJ2-5; D is uncertain. Germline CDR1 is SGHAT and CDR2 is FQNNGV. V was pared by 2 bases and J by 7 bases, with 17 bases between. The CDR3 is made up of 15 amino acids. The CDR3 sequence is CASSLQDLAIGTQYF. The CDR3 DNA follows: TGTGCCAGCAGCTTACAGGACCTTGCTATAGGGACCCAGTACTTC.

V and J are TRBV29-1 and TRBJ2-3, with 8 bases identical to TRBD2. The CDR3 sequence is 13 residues long. J gave up 6 bases and V 3 bases, and 5 bases lay outside the gene matches. Germline V gene lookup returns CDR1 SQVTM and CDR2 ANQGSEA. CDR3 coding DNA: TGCAGCGTTGATGGGCTAGCGGGTGATACGCAGTATTTT. Its protein product is CSVDGLAGDTQYF.

The chain uses TRBV20-1 and TRBJ2-7; 9 bases align to TRBD1. The length of the CDR3 is 14 residues. Germline V lookup: CDR1 DFQATT, CDR2 SNEGSKA (reference sequence). Losses at the gene ends were 6 bases for V and 1 base for J; bases not matched to a gene: 7. The CDR3 region is CSAWGQGGSYEQYF. The DNA of the CDR3 is TGCAGTGCCTGGGGACAGGGCGGATCCTACGAGCAGTACTTC.

Only a few counts were recorded for this clonotype. This chain uses TRBV7-2 with TRBJ2-3, with D uncertain. Trimming stripped 2 bases from V and 14 bases from J, with 14 bases between. The CDR3 consists of 12 residues. Germline V gives CDR1 SGHTA, CDR2 FQGNSA. The CDR3 DNA is TGTGCCAGCAGCTTACAGCTCAGATACGCGTATTTT. Amino acid sequence: CASSLQLRYAYF.

The sample holds one count of this clonotype. J is TRBJ2-7 and V is TRBV7-9, with 8 positions matching TRBD1. The CDR3 runs 16 residues. Germline V gene sequence: CDR1 SEHNR, CDR2 FQNEAQ (reference sequence). The J segment lost 7 bases and the V segment lost 1 base, leaving 12 bases of the junction unmatched. The CDR3, as DNA: TGTGCCAGCAGCTTAGGGGGGACAGGTCGTCTTGGGGAGCAGTACTTC. It specifies CASSLGGTGRLGEQYF.

In DNA form, the CDR3 reads TGTGCCAGCAGCCAACTGACAGGGGGCACTGAAGCTTTCTTT. This sequence encodes CASSQLTGGTEAFF. The chain combines TRBV3-1 with TRBJ1-1, with 9 bases fitting TRBD1. J lost 4 bases, V lost 2 bases, and 2 bases had no gene match. The germline V gene has CDR1 LGHDT and CDR2 YNNKEL (reference sequence). This CDR3 is built from 14 residues.

The chain joins TRBV18 to TRBJ1-4; no clear D gene. Trimming took 3 bases from V and 5 from J, leaving 16 bases between them. Per germline, CDR1 KGHSH and CDR2 LQKENI. This CDR3 is 16 amino acids long. Here the CDR3 reads CASSPARGVRNEKLFF. The CDR3 DNA is TGTGCCAGCTCACCCGCCCGTGGAGTGAGGAATGAAAAACTGTTTTTT.

The rearrangement uses TRBV5-1 and TRBJ2-5; 9 bases are shared with TRBD2. V lost 4 bases and J lost 6; bases outside the gene matches: 10. The CDR3 consists of 15 residues. Germline values: CDR1 SGHRS, CDR2 YFSETQ. In DNA form, the CDR3 reads TGCGCCAGCAGCCCCGGGGAGCGGGAGGAGCAGACCCAGTACTTC. Its protein is CASSPGEREEQTQYF. The full variable domain, its missing parts supplied by reference TRBV5-1 and TRBJ2-5, is KAGVTQTPRYLIKTRGQQVTLSCSPISGHRSVSWYQQTPGQGLQFLFEYFSETQRNKGNFPGRFSGRQFSNSRSEMNVSTLELGDSALYLCASSPGEREEQTQYFGPGTRLLVL.

The V gene is TRBV6-5, the J gene TRBJ1-6, with D possibly TRBD1 on 5 matching bases. Trimming pared 7 bases from V and 7 bases from J, leaving 17 bases between. The CDR3 has 15 amino acids. Germline V gene data show CDR1 as MNHEY and CDR2 as SVGAGI. CDR3 sequence reads: CASTKGGARNSPLHF. CDR3 coding DNA: TGTGCCAGCACAAAGGGAGGGGCAAGGAATTCACCCCTCCACTTT.

The J gene is TRBJ2-3, the V gene TRBV5-1, with 10 bases identical to TRBD1. The J segment lost 8 bases and the V segment lost 4 bases, leaving 10 bases of the junction unmatched. The CDR3 is 15 amino acids. Looked up from germline, CDR1 is SGHRS and CDR2 is YFSETQ. In nucleotides, the CDR3 is TGCGCCAGCAGCCGGGGACAGGGGCAGGCAGGTACGCAGTATTTT. The encoded protein is CASSRGQGQAGTQYF. Complete variable domain (other parts from reference TRBV5-1 and TRBJ2-3): KAGVTQTPRYLIKTRGQQVTLSCSPISGHRSVSWYQQTPGQGLQFLFEYFSETQRNKGNFPGRFSGRQFSNSRSEMNVSTLELGDSALYLCASSRGQGQAGTQYFGPGTRLTVL.